These 28 T cell receptor beta chains share one sample of origin, sequenced in a study of T-cell reconstitution after alpha-beta-depleted transplantation in children. For TCRbeta, the library was prepared with unique molecular identifiers. MiXCR was run by TCRdb on the PCR reads, yielding one entry per CDR3 protein. The top ten hold 14% of the sample, which has hundreds of thousands of distinct CDR3 sequences, 20% to 25% seen once. The sequences come from PBMCs, mostly from graft donor cells, collected 360 days after TCRalphabeta/CD19-depleted stem cell transplant. The receptors come from a boy less than two years old who had a stem cell transplant for acute myeloid leukemia, so the T cells may come from the graft donor.

This clonotype was counted only a few times. The chain links TRBV20-1 to TRBJ2-1; 12 positions agree with TRBD2. The CDR3 is 16 amino acids. J gave up 6 bases and V 0 bases, and 6 bases lay outside the gene matches. In germline, CDR1 is DFQATT, CDR2 SNEGSKA (reference sequence). The CDR3 nucleotides read TGCAGTGCTAGAGAACAAGGACTAGCGGGGATCAATGAGCAGTTCTTC. It encodes CSAREQGLAGINEQFF.

This sequence joins TRBV6-2 or TRBV6-3 and TRBJ1-1, with D possibly being TRBD1 (5 bases). This CDR3 region has 17 residues. Between the trimmed V and J ends, which lost 9 bases and 3 bases, there was a span of 26 bases. Germline V CDR1 and CDR2: MNHEY, SVGEGT. The CDR3 is CASLDRGVSGFHTEAFF. Here the CDR3 DNA reads TGTGCCAGTCTCGATCGAGGGGTCTCGGGTTTCCACACTGAAGCTTTCTTT.

The chain links TRBV20-1 to TRBJ1-1; perhaps TRBD1 as D (5 bases). The CDR3 is 11 residues long. The V gene's germline CDR1 is DFQATT and CDR2 SNEGSKA (reference sequence). Between the trimmed V and J ends, which lost 3 bases and 7 bases, there was a span of 9 bases. This chain's CDR3 is CSASGALEAFF. CDR3 nucleotide sequence: TGCAGTGCTAGTGGGGCCCTTGAAGCTTTCTTT.

This clonotype was seen only a few times. The rearrangement joins TRBV11-1 to TRBJ2-3, with TRBD2 matching over 10 bases. The CDR3 has 19 residues. Germline V gene lookup returns CDR1 SGHAT and CDR2 FQDESV (reference sequence). V lost 4 bases and J lost 6; bases outside the gene matches: 19. As DNA, the CDR3 is TGTGCCAGCAGCTCCCCGTACAACCAGGTAGCGGGGGGACTCGATACGCAGTATTTT. As protein: CASSSPYNQVAGGLDTQYF.

V and J are TRBV20-1 and TRBJ2-7, with D tentatively TRBD2 (5 bases). Germline CDR1 and CDR2: DFQATT and SNEGSKA (reference sequence). The CDR3 is made up of 13 amino acids. V dropped 6 bases and J dropped 2 bases, with 14 bases sitting between them. CDR3 loop: CSAIRRVTYEQYF. The CDR3 DNA reads as TGCAGTGCCATCCGGCGGGTAACCTACGAGCAGTACTTC.

This clonotype has ten or more counts. This chain connects TRBV14 to TRBJ2-2; weak D call: TRBD2 (6 bases). In germline, CDR1 is SGHDN, CDR2 FVKESK. The germline V and J ends were trimmed by 5 bases and 3 bases, with 13 bases remaining between them. The length of the CDR3 is 15 residues. Here the CDR3 DNA reads TGTGCCAGCAGCTATGAAGGGGACTACACCGGGGAGCTGTTTTTT. Translation: CASSYEGDYTGELFF.

The chain is built from TRBV4-1 and TRBJ2-5, with D perhaps assigned TRBD1 or TRBD2 (5 bases each). The germline gives CDR1 MGHRA, CDR2 YSYEKL. CDR3 length: 16 amino acids. Between the trimmed V and J ends, which lost 1 base and 0 bases, there was a span of 12 bases. CDR3: CASSQARGPYQETQYF. In DNA, the CDR3 is TGCGCCAGCAGCCAAGCGAGGGGACCGTACCAAGAGACCCAGTACTTC.

The V gene is TRBV25-1, the J gene TRBJ2-5; the D call may be TRBD1 or TRBD2 (6 bases each). Germline values: CDR1 MGHDK, CDR2 SYGVNS. V was pared by 1 base and J by 5 bases, with 14 bases between. The CDR3 is 15 residues long. The CDR3 region has the DNA TGTGCCAGCAGTGAATCCGAGGGGGGAAGGGAGACCCAGTACTTC. Its translation: CASSESEGGRETQYF.

This clonotype was detected many times. This chain joins TRBV12-3 or TRBV12-4 and TRBJ2-5; the D is unclear. This CDR3 has 14 residues. Trimming removed 5 bases from V and 5 bases from J, with 15 bases in between. CDR3 residues: CASSLLGTWETQYF. CDR3 DNA sequence: TGTGCCAGCAGTCTTTTGGGAACTTGGGAGACCCAGTACTTC.

Written as DNA, the CDR3 is TGCAGTGCTAGTCGGTCGGGACAAAACACCGGGGAGCTGTTTTTT. This codes for CSASRSGQNTGELFF. The rearrangement uses TRBV20-1 and TRBJ2-2; maybe TRBD1 (6 bases). Germline V gives CDR1 DFQATT, CDR2 SNEGSKA (reference sequence). Trimming removed 3 bases from V and 2 bases from J, with 13 bases in between. The CDR3 extends over 15 amino acids.

This chain connects TRBV7-2 to TRBJ2-7, with 7 nucleotides matching TRBD1. The germline CDR1 and CDR2 sequences are SGHTA and FQGNSA. J lost 3 bases, V lost 6 bases, and 8 bases had no gene match. The CDR3 spans 14 residues. The CDR3 sequence is CASSSKTGYYEQYF. CDR3 DNA: TGTGCCAGCAGTTCCAAGACAGGGTACTACGAGCAGTACTTC.

This clonotype was seen more than once but under ten times. This rearrangement joins TRBV6-1 to TRBJ2-7, with TRBD1 matching 11 bases. Germline assignment: CDR1 MNHNS and CDR2 SASEGT. V lost 7 bases to trimming and J lost 0 bases; unmatched junction nucleotides: 8. CDR3 size: 16 residues. The CDR3 coding sequence is TGTGCCAGCAACCGGGGACAGGGGGGAAGCTCCTACGAGCAGTACGTC. Encoded protein: CASNRGQGGSSYEQYV.

This sequence joins TRBV20-1 and TRBJ1-2; 10 positions match TRBD1. V dropped 2 bases and J dropped 2; count of bases not matched to a gene: 5. This CDR3 has 15 amino acids. CDR1 is DFQATT, CDR2 SNEGSKA, per germline (reference sequence). In DNA form, the CDR3 reads TGCAGTGCTAGACTGGGACAGGGGATCAACTATGGCTACACCTTC. This translates into CSARLGQGINYGYTF.

The chain has TRBV7-2 and TRBJ1-6; 8 nucleotides agree with TRBD1. The V gene's germline CDR1 is SGHTA and CDR2 FQGNSA. Losses at the gene ends were 3 bases for V and 7 bases for J; bases not matched to a gene: 8. The CDR3 consists of 16 residues. The CDR3 reads CASSFRTGWNNSPLHF. CDR3 bases: TGTGCCAGCAGCTTCCGGACAGGGTGGAACAATTCACCCCTCCACTTT. Looking up the rest from reference TRBV7-2 and TRBJ1-6 gives the full variable domain: GAGVSQSPSNKVTEKGKDVELRCDPISGHTALYWYRQSLGQGLEFLIYFQGNSAPDKSGLPSDRFSAERTGGSVSTLTIQRTQQEDSAVYLCASSFRTGWNNSPLHFGNGTRLTVT.

This clonotype was detected a few times. The V gene is TRBV28, the J gene TRBJ2-1; 12 bases map to TRBD2. This CDR3 comprises 15 residues. Germline CDR1 MDHEN, CDR2 SYDVKM. Unmatched junction bases numbered 8, after V lost 7 bases and J lost 7 bases. The CDR3 protein is CASTDLAGGRNEQFF. CDR3 nucleotides: TGTGCCAGCACAGACCTAGCGGGGGGGAGAAATGAGCAGTTCTTC.

A remark on this clonotype: The junction departs from the called germline gene at one end, perhaps through a read error. V gene TRBV12-3 or TRBV12-4 combines with J gene TRBJ1-1; weak D call: TRBD1 (6 bases). The CDR3 consists of 13 residues. CDR3 sequence (DNA): TGTTCCAGCAGTGCCAGGGGGAACACTGAAGCTTTCTTT. Translation: CSSSARGNTEAFF.

This clonotype has more than one count but fewer than ten. The junction shows a germline mismatch at one end, possibly a read error. This chain links TRBV6-5 with TRBJ2-3; D might be TRBD1 (5 bases). The germline CDR1 and CDR2 sequences are MNHEY and SVGAGI. CDR3 length: 15 residues. CDR3 DNA sequence: TGTGCCAACAGTTACCTAGGGCAGGGAAGGGATACGCAGTATTTT. It translates to CANSYLGQGRDTQYF.

This clonotype was seen many times. V is TRBV4-2 and J is TRBJ2-7; a possible D gene is TRBD2 (6 bases). There are 15 residues in the CDR3. Germline CDR1 LGHNA, CDR2 YNFKEQ. V gave up 2 bases and J gave up 2 bases, with 13 bases separating them. CDR3 nucleotide sequence: TGTGCCAGCAGCCAATCAGCGGGTCCGACCTACGAGCAGTACGTC. It encodes CASSQSAGPTYEQYV.

The rearrangement uses TRBV20-1 and TRBJ2-2; perhaps TRBD2 as D (6 bases). This CDR3 is 13 amino acids long. Germline V gene lookup returns CDR1 DFQATT and CDR2 SNEGSKA (reference sequence). V was shortened by 1 base and J by 5 bases, with 8 bases between the two germline ends. DNA of the CDR3: TGCAGTGCTAGAGGGGGAGGTACCGGGGAGCTGTTTTTT. This gives the protein CSARGGGTGELFF.

The chain combines TRBV12-3 or TRBV12-4 with TRBJ2-3; TRBD1 matches 11 bases. The junction had 11 bases not matched to a gene; V was cut back by 5 bases and J by 4 bases. The length of the CDR3 is 17 residues. CDR3 sequence (DNA): TGTGCCAGCAGTCGAACCCTCGGGACAGGGGGATCAGATACGCAGTATTTT. Translation: CASSRTLGTGGSDTQYF.

As DNA, the CDR3 is TGTGCCAGCAGTGCAACAGTTATTCGGGGCTACACCTTC. Its translation is CASSATVIRGYTF. This chain links TRBV6-1 with TRBJ1-2; D ambiguous. Germline CDR1 MNHNS, CDR2 SASEGT. Trimming cost V 4 bases and J 8 bases, with 14 bases left between them. The CDR3 is 13 amino acids.

The chain employs TRBV7-2 and TRBJ2-7, with D possibly TRBD2 on 5 matching bases. This CDR3 is 15 amino acids long. CDR1 is SGHTA and CDR2 is FQGNSA in the germline V gene. Trimming took 7 bases from V and 6 from J, leaving 22 bases between them. In nucleotides, the CDR3 is TGTGCCAGCACCCTCTTTGGGCCGTGGACTGGCGAGCAGTACGTC. Its translation: CASTLFGPWTGEQYV.

This clonotype was counted only a few times. The CDR3 DNA sequence: TGTGCCAGCAGTTCCCTCGCCGATACATATGGCTACACCTTC. Its translation: CASSSLADTYGYTF. The chain uses TRBV6-5 and TRBJ1-2; D is uncertain. Germline V gene sequence: CDR1 MNHEY, CDR2 SVGAGI. CDR3 length: 14 residues. Trimming cost V 4 bases and J 5 bases, with 14 bases left between them.

This clonotype has ten or more counts. V usage is TRBV20-1 and J usage is TRBJ2-2, with 8 bases identical to TRBD2. The V gene's germline CDR1 is DFQATT and CDR2 SNEGSKA (reference sequence). Trimming took 4 bases from V and 6 from J; bases not matched to a gene: 4. The CDR3 consists of 13 residues. In DNA, the CDR3 is TGCAGTGCTAACGGACTAGCCGCCGGGGAGCTGTTTTTT. Translating it yields CSANGLAAGELFF.

The chain couples TRBV20-1 to TRBJ2-3; 10 bases line up with TRBD2. This CDR3 has 16 residues. The trim removed 0 bases at V and 0 bases at J, leaving 3 bases unmatched. CDR1 and CDR2 from the germline V gene are DFQATT and SNEGSKA (reference sequence). CDR3 in DNA: TGCAGTGCTAGAGATGGAGCGGGGGGGAGCACAGATACGCAGTATTTT. This codes for CSARDGAGGSTDTQYF.

This clonotype has ten or more counts. The rearrangement links TRBV12-3 or TRBV12-4 to TRBJ1-4; D is uncertain. CDR3 size: 15 residues. Trimming removed 0 bases at V and 11 bases at J, with 16 bases between. DNA of the CDR3: TGTGCCAGCAGTTTAGCGTCTCGCCCCCCCGGGAAACTGTTTTTT. Translated: CASSLASRPPGKLFF.

V is TRBV12-3 or TRBV12-4 and J is TRBJ1-3; the D gene is possibly TRBD1 (5 bases). The CDR3 extends over 12 amino acids. V lost 7 bases, J lost 8 bases, and 12 bases lay in between. The CDR3 sequence is CASTDRVDTIYF. CDR3 nucleotides: TGTGCCAGCACCGACAGAGTCGACACCATATATTTT.

This chain uses TRBV7-6 with TRBJ1-2, with D perhaps matching TRBD1 (5 bases). The CDR3 is 15 amino acids. V gave up 2 bases and J gave up 2 bases, with 12 bases separating them. Germline CDR1 reads SGHVS; CDR2 reads FNYEAQ. The CDR3 sequence: CASSLREGANYGYTF. Written as DNA, the CDR3 is TGTGCCAGCAGCTTAAGGGAAGGGGCGAACTATGGCTACACCTTC.